The clone carrying this T cell receptor (beta chain) appeared a few times. Its specificity is unknown. The data were taken from a study of T cell repertoires in cytomegalovirus infection. In the study overall: CMV epitopes that were recently identified and HLA-C-restricted were used alongside well-studied HLA-B-restricted ones. Public TCR beta signatures were indicative of both CMV infection and a matching HLA type. Broader study findings: Dominating the ex vivo response were TCR beta clonotypes that were CMV-specific and HLA-C-restricted.

TCRdb redid the calling of the reads with MiXCR, one entry per CDR3 protein. In the table there are about a million distinct CDR3 sequences, 25% to 40% of which are singletons. Looked up from germline, CDR1 is MNHNY and CDR2 is SVGAGI (reference sequence). Trimming took 7 bases from V and 6 from J; bases not matched to a gene: 7. The CDR3 consists of 14 residues. The source was cultured CD8+ T cells from PBMCs, collected from culture after CMV antigen stimulation. V is TRBV6-6 and J is TRBJ1-5, with 9 bases that match TRBD1. The origin of this receptor is a human donor in good health (CMV status not recorded). Some clones in this sample may be carry-over from other donors' samples. The CDR3 region has the DNA TGTGCCAGCACTCCGGGACAGGGCGCTCAGCCCCAGCATTTT. Translated, it gives CASTPGQGAQPQHF.